This T cell receptor beta chain was identified during a study of blood T cell repertoires in COVID-19. Sequencing was performed with immunoSEQ multiplex PCR; in TCRdb, only in-frame clones are kept and a portion is missing. The table records over 45,000 clones, about nine tenths of them present only once. The germline gives CDR1 SGDLS, CDR2 YYNGEE. This CDR3 is 14 amino acids long. The ends lost 4 bases at V and 3 bases at J; junction bases unmatched: 3. This TCR came from a woman aged 55-70 years with active or convalescent COVID-19. Sequenced: peripheral blood. The chain uses TRBV9 and TRBJ1-4, with 7 bases that match TRBD1. The CDR3 sequence: CASSTGQPNEKLFF. As DNA, the CDR3 is TGTGCCAGCAGCACGGGACAGCCTAATGAAAAACTGTTTTTT. The whole variable domain, remainder taken from reference TRBV9 and TRBJ1-4, is DSGVTQTPKHLITATGQRVTLRCSPRSGDLSVYWYQQSLDQGLQFLIQYYNGEERAKGNILERFSAQQFPDLHSELNLSSLELGDSALYFCASSTGQPNEKLFFGSGTQLSVL.